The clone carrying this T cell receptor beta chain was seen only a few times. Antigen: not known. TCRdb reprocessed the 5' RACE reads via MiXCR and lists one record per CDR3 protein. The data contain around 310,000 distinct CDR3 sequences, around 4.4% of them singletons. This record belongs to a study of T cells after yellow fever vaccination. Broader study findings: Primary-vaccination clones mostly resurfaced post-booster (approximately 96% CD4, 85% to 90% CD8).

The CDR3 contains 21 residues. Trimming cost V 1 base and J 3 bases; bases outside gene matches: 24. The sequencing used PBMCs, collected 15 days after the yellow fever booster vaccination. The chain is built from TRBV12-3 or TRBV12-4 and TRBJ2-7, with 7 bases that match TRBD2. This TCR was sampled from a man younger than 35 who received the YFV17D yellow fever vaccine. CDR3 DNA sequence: TGTGCCAGCAGTTTAGTTTATCGGGGTCTATCAACGATTGGGGGGGACTACGAGCAGTACTTC. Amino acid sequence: CASSLVYRGLSTIGGDYEQYF.